This T cell receptor beta chain derives from a study of T cell repertoires in cytomegalovirus infection. About the research overall: CMV epitopes that were recently identified and HLA-C-restricted were used alongside well-studied HLA-B-restricted ones. A matching HLA type, together with CMV infection, was signaled by public TCR beta signatures.

This clonotype has just a few counts. Its matching antigen is unknown. TCRdb itself ran the reads through MiXCR, one entry per CDR3 protein. The sample lists about 890,000 distinct CDR3 sequences, approximately 33% occurring once. The CDR3 has 17 amino acids. Trimming at V came to 3 bases and at J to 1 base, leaving 5 bases not matched to a gene. Germline V gene lookup returns CDR1 LGHNA and CDR2 YSLEER. The chain employs TRBV4-3 and TRBJ2-5; the match to TRBD2 covers 13 bases. The receptor comes from a human donor in good health (CMV status not recorded). Some clones in this sample may be carry-over from other donors' samples. The material sequenced was cultured CD8+ T cells from PBMCs, taken from culture after CMV antigen stimulation. The CDR3 DNA reads TGCGCCAGCAGCCAGGGACTAGCGGGGAACTTCCAAGAGACCCAGTACTTC. It translates to CASSQGLAGNFQETQYF.